Listed below are T cell receptor beta chains from one sample, sequenced in a study of cytomegalovirus exposure and HLA in healthy donors. Sequencing used immunoSEQ multiplex PCR; TCRdb keeps in-frame clones, though not all of them. The table lists over 110,000 clones, 80% of them singletons. Input material: PBMCs. These receptors were collected from a male donor in good health and CMV-seropositive. Each CDR3 is given with its conserved first and last residue. Each record gives: D gene, clone size, V gene, J gene, CDR3 length, CDR3 protein, CDR3 DNA. The D gene is left open where the match is weak. For some rows the clone size is stated as once, few or many, or as a class when expanded; others skip it.

TRBD2	few	TRBV11-2	TRBJ2-5	16	CASSWGGESPKETQYF	TGTGCCAGCAGCTGGGGGGGGGAGAGCCCTAAAGAGACCCAGTACTTC
.	.	TRBV7-6	TRBJ1-1	13	CASSRLDNTEAFF	TGTGCCAGCAGCCGACTGGATAACACTGAAGCTTTCTTT
TRBD2	.	TRBV7-9	TRBJ2-1	16	CASSFYVPSGSFEQFF	TGTGCCAGCAGCTTTTACGTTCCTAGCGGGAGTTTTGAGCAGTTCTTC
TRBD1	.	TRBV11-3	TRBJ1-1	14	CASSLGTGTDEAFF	TGTGCCAGCAGCTTAGGCACCGGGACAGATGAAGCTTTCTTT
.	.	TRBV6-5	TRBJ2-7	15	CASTPPGDNSYEQYF	TGTGCCAGCACCCCACCTGGGGACAACTCCTACGAGCAGTACTTC
TRBD1	.	TRBV4-1	TRBJ1-1	15	CASSQGATGRTEAFF	TGCGCCAGCAGCCAAGGGGCGACAGGGAGGACTGAAGCTTTCTTT
TRBD2	few	TRBV19	TRBJ2-2	13	CASGGGAGGRLFF	TGTGCCAGCGGGGGGGGAGCGGGGGGTAGGCTGTTTTTT
.	few	TRBV7-9	TRBJ2-1	13	CASSLVQPNEQFF	TGTGCCAGCAGCTTAGTACAGCCCAATGAGCAGTTCTTC
.	.	TRBV5-1	TRBJ1-1	15	CASSLDGWRGAEAFF	TGCGCCAGCAGCTTGGACGGGTGGAGGGGAGCTGAAGCTTTCTTT
.	.	TRBV19	TRBJ2-7	14	CASSALEGWNEQYF	TGTGCCAGTAGTGCCTTGGAGGGGTGGAACGAGCAGTACTTC
.	.	TRBV19	TRBJ2-7	15	CASSISADSSYEQYF	TGTGCCAGTAGTATCTCGGCGGACAGCTCCTACGAGCAGTACTTC
TRBD1	.	TRBV7-9	TRBJ2-6	15	CASSLTGAGANVLTF	TGTGCCAGCAGCCTGACAGGGGCCGGGGCCAACGTCCTGACTTTC
TRBD1	few	TRBV6-5	TRBJ2-7	14	CASSYNQGAHEQYF	TGTGCCAGCAGTTATAACCAGGGGGCACACGAGCAGTACTTC
.	.	TRBV2	TRBJ2-7	10	CASSTYEQYF	TGTGCCAGCAGTACTTACGAGCAGTACTTC
TRBD2	once	TRBV5-6	TRBJ2-7	15	CASSTQTSGRVPQYF	TGTGCCAGCAGCACCCAGACTAGCGGGAGGGTCCCTCAGTACTTC
.	.	TRBV6-1	TRBJ2-7	14	CASSPAGTYYEQYF	TGTGCCAGCAGTCCCGCCGGGACTTACTACGAGCAGTACTTC
.	.	TRBV5-1	TRBJ2-5	11	CASSFGETQYF	TGCGCCAGCAGCTTCGGGGAGACCCAGTACTTC
TRBD1	.	TRBV4-3	TRBJ2-3	13	CASSQERGQIVYF	TGCGCCAGCAGCCAAGAACGGGGACAGATCGTATATTTT
TRBD1	.	TRBV19	TRBJ2-7	15	CASSIGTGTGNEQYF	TGTGCCAGTAGTATAGGGACCGGGACAGGGAACGAGCAGTACTTC
TRBD2	.	TRBV19	TRBJ2-5	15	CASSRRREGRETQYF	TGTGCCAGTAGTCGGAGGCGGGAGGGGAGAGAGACCCAGTACTTC
.	.	TRBV2	TRBJ2-4	15	CATNPRGLAKNIQYF	TGTGCCACTAACCCGCGGGGACTAGCCAAAAACATTCAGTACTTC
.	.	TRBV29-1	TRBJ1-2	14	CSVEDRVLLYGYTF	TGCAGCGTTGAAGATCGGGTGCTCCTCTATGGCTACACCTTC